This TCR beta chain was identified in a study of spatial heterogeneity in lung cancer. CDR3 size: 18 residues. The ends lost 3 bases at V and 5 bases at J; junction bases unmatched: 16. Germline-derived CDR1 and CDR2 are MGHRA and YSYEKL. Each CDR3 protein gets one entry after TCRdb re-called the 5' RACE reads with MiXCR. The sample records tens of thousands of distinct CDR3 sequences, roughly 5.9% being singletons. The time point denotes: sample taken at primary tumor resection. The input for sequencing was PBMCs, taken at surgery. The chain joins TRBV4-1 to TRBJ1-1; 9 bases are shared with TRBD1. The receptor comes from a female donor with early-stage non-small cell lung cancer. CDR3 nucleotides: TGCGCCAGCAGCCAGCCCCCCGGGACAGGGACAAAAGGGACTGAAGCTTTCTTT. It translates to CASSQPPGTGTKGTEAFF.